This entry lists 11 T cell receptor beta chains sequenced from one sample in a study of vaccination effects on CD4 cells after COVID-19 (dated by TCRdb to 2022 to 2024). Library preparation was by the immunoSEQ multiplex PCR assay. The table comes from immuneACCESS by way of TCRdb, which keeps in-frame sequences with V and J called. Part of the clones is missing from these tables; in studies checked, under half for an unresolved V gene and the rest for unknown reasons. The sample includes 35,000 to 55,000 clones, with about three quarters observed a single time. The ten largest account for roughly a tenth of the sample. After around 10 days of culture, CD4+ T cells were isolated with the EasySep CD4+ T cell isolation kit. Each participant got two doses of an mRNA SARS-CoV-2 vaccine, either BNT162b2 or mRNA-1273. Which antigens these TCRs recognize remains unknown. The sample here was CD4+ T cells from PBMCs cultured without peptide, taken after COVID-19 vaccination. Receptor source: a human donor who received a COVID-19 vaccine.

The genes are TRBV5-1 and TRBJ1-4; possible D gene TRBD1, 6 bases. CDR3 length: 14 residues. V was pared by 0 bases and J by 7 bases, with 10 bases between. Per the germline V gene, CDR1 is SGHRS and CDR2 is YFSETQ. The CDR3 is CASSLDRVGEKLFF. The DNA for the CDR3 is TGCGCCAGCAGCTTGGACAGGGTGGGTGAAAAACTGTTTTTT.

V is TRBV7-6 and J is TRBJ2-6; perhaps TRBD2 as D (6 bases). V lost 3 bases and J lost 3, with 9 bases in between. CDR1 and CDR2 from the germline V gene are SGHVS and FNYEAQ. The CDR3 totals 15 residues. As DNA, the CDR3 is TGTGCCAGCAGCTTGGGGGGTCGTGGGGCCAACGTCCTGACTTTC. The encoded protein is CASSLGGRGANVLTF.

This chain's CDR3 is CASSPRGPGSGNTIYF. In DNA, the CDR3 is TGTGCCAGCTCACCCCGGGGGCCTGGCTCTGGAAACACCATATATTTT. The chain links TRBV18 to TRBJ1-3, with a weak D call TRBD1 (6 bases). Trimming left V 3 bases short and J 0 bases short, with 12 bases between. This CDR3 has 16 amino acids. CDR1 is KGHSH, CDR2 LQKENI, per germline.

On this clone itself: Germline is not matched at one junction end, which may reflect a read error. The genes are TRBV19 and TRBJ2-1, with D possibly being TRBD2 (6 bases). CDR1 LNHDA and CDR2 SQIVND come from the germline V gene (reference sequence). There are 16 residues in the CDR3. The DNA for the CDR3 is TGTGCCAGTAGCATAGGCGGTAGCGGCTCATACAATGAGCAGTTCTTC. This translates into CASSIGGSGSYNEQFF.

The chain couples TRBV5-4 to TRBJ2-7, with TRBD2 matching 8 bases. Germline loops: CDR1 SGHNT, CDR2 YYREEE (reference sequence). Unmatched junction bases numbered 10, after V lost 4 bases and J lost 4 bases. CDR3 length: 15 amino acids. CDR3 sequence: CASSLMGLEQYEQYF. CDR3 nucleotide sequence: TGTGCCAGCAGCCTTATGGGACTAGAACAATACGAGCAGTACTTC.

V usage is TRBV5-1 and J usage is TRBJ1-2; D perhaps matches TRBD1 (5 bases). The ends were cut back, 7 bases at V and 0 bases at J, with 13 bases in the middle. CDR1 is SGHRS and CDR2 is YFSETQ in the germline V gene. The CDR3 is 14 residues long. The CDR3 DNA follows: TGCGCCAGCCGCCGGGACGAATCTAACTATGGCTACACCTTC. It yields the protein CASRRDESNYGYTF.

This clone appeared once. V gene TRBV11-2 combines with J gene TRBJ2-5, with 7 positions matching TRBD1. CDR3 size: 15 residues. Germline V gene data show CDR1 as SGHAT and CDR2 as FQNNGV. The trim removed 5 bases at V and 1 base at J, leaving 7 bases unmatched. CDR3 in DNA: TGTGCCAGCAGCCCTAGGGACAGCCTCCAAGAGACCCAGTACTTC. Translation: CASSPRDSLQETQYF.

The rearrangement links TRBV5-1 to TRBJ1-2; D possibly corresponds to TRBD1 (5 bases). This CDR3 contains 16 residues. Deletions cut 4 bases from V and 0 bases from J, with 16 bases between. CDR1 and CDR2 from the germline V gene are SGHRS and YFSETQ. This CDR3 reads CASSAGGTLANYGYTF. The CDR3 region has the DNA TGCGCCAGCAGCGCCGGCGGGACCTTAGCTAACTATGGCTACACCTTC.

This clone showed up just a few times. The J gene is TRBJ2-2, the V gene TRBV7-6; 8 nucleotides align to TRBD1. V trimming: 3 bases; J trimming: 5 bases; junction bases outside the gene matches: 8. Germline V gene lookup returns CDR1 SGHVS and CDR2 FNYEAQ. CDR3 length: 16 amino acids. CDR3 bases: TGTGCCAGCAGCTTTGCAGGGGGCATTTTGACCGGGGAGCTGTTTTTT. Translated: CASSFAGGILTGELFF.

This clone was picked up a small number of times. The chain couples TRBV19 to TRBJ2-7; a weak D match, TRBD1 (6 bases). CDR3 length: 14 amino acids. Trimming took 7 bases from V and 2 from J, leaving 15 bases between them. The germline V gene has CDR1 LNHDA and CDR2 SQIVND (reference sequence). As DNA, the CDR3 is TGTGCCAGTATGCCGGGACACGAGCCCTACGAGCAGTACTTC. Amino acid sequence: CASMPGHEPYEQYF. Using reference TRBV19 and TRBJ2-7 for the parts outside the CDR3, the full variable domain is DGGITQSPKYLFRKEGQNVTLSCEQNLNHDAMYWYRQDPGQGLRLIYYSQIVNDFQKGDIAEGYSVSREKKESFPLTVTSAQKNPTAFYLCASMPGHEPYEQYFGPGTRLTVT.

The chain combines TRBV19 with TRBJ2-4; TRBD1 matches 9 bases. From germline, CDR1 is LNHDA and CDR2 SQIVND (reference sequence). CDR3 length: 16 residues. V shed 4 bases and J 1 base; nucleotides not matched to a gene: 5. CDR3: CASSNGTGSAKNIQYF. For the CDR3, the DNA is TGTGCCAGTAGTAACGGGACAGGGTCCGCCAAAAACATTCAGTACTTC.